This entry concerns a single T cell receptor beta chain. Its antigen is unknown. Researchers ran the PCR with 60 Vbeta and 13 Jbeta primers. Profiling relied on immunoSEQ multiplex PCR, and the TCRdb table lists in-frame clones only, not all of them. Of some 200,000 clones listed, 70% to 80% are singletons. The sample is drawn from a study of cytomegalovirus exposure and HLA in healthy donors. Study-wide points: V- and J-gene trimming of TCR beta was linked (in a later analysis) to a missense DCLRE1C variant. Reports showed the classifier diagnosing cytomegalovirus status with high specificity and sensitivity. Most CMV-associated TCR beta chains were later found to appear HLA-restricted. Sequence variants that were highly shared formed a cluster that was likely a sequencing artifact.

CDR1 is SGHNT and CDR2 is YENEEA in the germline V gene. The germline V and J ends were trimmed by 2 bases and 10 bases, with 6 bases remaining between them. The CDR3 covers 12 residues. Source material: PBMCs. The rearrangement uses TRBV11-3 and TRBJ1-6; a possible D gene is TRBD1 (5 bases). The clonotype comes from a male donor in good health and CMV-seropositive. CDR3: CASSLKGSPLHF. In nucleotides, the CDR3 is TGTGCCAGCAGCTTAAAGGGGTCACCCCTCCACTTT.